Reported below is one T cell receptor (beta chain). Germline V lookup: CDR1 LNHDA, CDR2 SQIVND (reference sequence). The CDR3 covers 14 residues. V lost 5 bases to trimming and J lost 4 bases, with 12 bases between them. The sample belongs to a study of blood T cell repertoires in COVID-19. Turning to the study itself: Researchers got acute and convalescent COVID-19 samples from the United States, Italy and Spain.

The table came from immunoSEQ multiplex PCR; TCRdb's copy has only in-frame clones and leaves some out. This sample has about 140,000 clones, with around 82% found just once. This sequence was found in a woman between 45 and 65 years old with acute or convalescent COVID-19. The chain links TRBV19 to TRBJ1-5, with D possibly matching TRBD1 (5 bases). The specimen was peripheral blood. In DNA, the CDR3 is TGTGCCAGTAGTTCCGGGGGGAAAAATCAGCCCCAGCATTTT. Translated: CASSSGGKNQPQHF.